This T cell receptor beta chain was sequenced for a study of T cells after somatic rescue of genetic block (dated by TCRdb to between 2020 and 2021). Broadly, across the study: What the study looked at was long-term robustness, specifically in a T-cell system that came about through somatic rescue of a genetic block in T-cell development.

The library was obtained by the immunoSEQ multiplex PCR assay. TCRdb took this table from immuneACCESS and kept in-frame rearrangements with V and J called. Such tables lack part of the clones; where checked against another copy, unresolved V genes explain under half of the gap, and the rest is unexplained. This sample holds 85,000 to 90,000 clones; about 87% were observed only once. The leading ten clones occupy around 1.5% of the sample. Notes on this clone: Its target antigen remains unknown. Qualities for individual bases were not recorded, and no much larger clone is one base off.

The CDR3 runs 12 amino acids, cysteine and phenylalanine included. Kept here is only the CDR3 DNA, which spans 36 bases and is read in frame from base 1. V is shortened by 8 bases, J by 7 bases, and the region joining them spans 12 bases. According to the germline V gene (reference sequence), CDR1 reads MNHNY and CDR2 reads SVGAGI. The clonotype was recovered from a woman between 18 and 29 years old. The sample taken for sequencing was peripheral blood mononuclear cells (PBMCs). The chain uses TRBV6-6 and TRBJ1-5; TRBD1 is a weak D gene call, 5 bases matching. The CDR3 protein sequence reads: CASGQGRQPQHF. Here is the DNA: TGTGCCAGCGGGCAGGGCAGACAGCCCCAGCATTTT.